These T cell receptor beta chains were read from a single sample in a study of blood T cell repertoires in COVID-19. Clones were read by immunoSEQ multiplex PCR, and TCRdb kept only the in-frame ones, dropping some. The sample yields a few hundred thousand clones, roughly 90% seen once. Sequencing input: peripheral blood. The receptors derive from a woman aged 25 to 39 with COVID-19, enrolled during active disease. Each CDR3 is given with its conserved first and last residue. D genes are given only for firm matches. Where a row states a size, it is once, few, many or the class of an expanded clone; other rows omit it.

D: .
V: TRBV20-1
size: once
J: TRBJ2-5
CDR3: CSARDLETQYF
DNA: TGCAGTGCTAGAGATCTAGAGACCCAGTACTTC

D: .
V: TRBV5-3
size: .
J: TRBJ2-1
CDR3: CARSHSGDSYNEQFF
DNA: TGTGCCAGAAGCCATTCAGGGGACTCCTACAATGAGCAGTTCTTC

D: TRBD1
V: TRBV5-1
size: .
J: TRBJ2-7
CDR3: CASSLESDRGYEQYF
DNA: TGCGCCAGCAGCTTGGAATCGGACAGGGGGTACGAGCAGTACTTC

D: TRBD2
V: TRBV5-6
size: .
J: TRBJ2-2
CDR3: CASTSWTSGTGELFF
DNA: TGTGCCAGCACCTCCTGGACTAGCGGGACCGGGGAGCTGTTTTTT

D: .
V: TRBV5-5
size: .
J: TRBJ2-1
CDR3: CASNYRWLGNEQFF
DNA: TGTGCCAGCAACTACAGGTGGTTGGGGAATGAGCAGTTCTTC

D: .
V: TRBV6-2/TRBV6-3
size: .
J: TRBJ2-7
CDR3: CASSYVPAYEQYF
DNA: TGTGCCAGCAGTTACGTCCCAGCCTACGAGCAGTACTTC

D: .
V: TRBV10-2
size: .
J: TRBJ1-1
CDR3: CATRQIMNTEAFF
DNA: TGCGCCACCAGACAGATTATGAACACTGAAGCTTTCTTT

D: TRBD2
V: TRBV7-2
size: .
J: TRBJ2-2
CDR3: CASSLAAGGNGELFF
DNA: TGTGCCAGCAGCTTAGCGGCGGGAGGGAACGGGGAGCTGTTTTTT

D: TRBD2
V: TRBV13
size: .
J: TRBJ2-3
CDR3: CASSPTSSTQYF
DNA: TGTGCCAGCAGCCCGACTAGCAGTACGCAGTATTTT

D: TRBD1
V: TRBV11-2
size: .
J: TRBJ2-7
CDR3: CASSLGFTGGSYEQYF
DNA: TGTGCCAGCAGCTTAGGGTTTACAGGGGGCTCCTACGAGCAGTACTTC

D: TRBD2
V: TRBV7-3
size: .
J: TRBJ2-7
CDR3: CASSLTAGGNEQYF
DNA: TGTGCCAGCAGCTTAACAGCGGGAGGAAACGAGCAGTACTTC

D: .
V: TRBV10-3
size: .
J: TRBJ1-3
CDR3: CAISLGGDSGNTIYF
DNA: TGTGCCATCAGCCTAGGCGGCGACTCTGGAAACACCATATATTTT

D: TRBD1
V: TRBV5-6
size: .
J: TRBJ1-2
CDR3: CASSRQGERLGYGYTF
DNA: TGTGCCAGCAGCCGGCAGGGGGAGAGGTTGGGCTATGGCTACACCTTC

D: .
V: TRBV6-2/TRBV6-3
size: .
J: TRBJ1-1
CDR3: CASSPPGYQTEAFF
DNA: TGTGCCAGCAGCCCCCCAGGGTACCAAACTGAAGCTTTCTTT

D: .
V: TRBV30
size: .
J: TRBJ1-1
CDR3: CAWSVSGQPNTEAFF
DNA: TGTGCCTGGAGTGTGTCCGGACAGCCGAACACTGAAGCTTTCTTT

D: TRBD2
V: TRBV30
size: .
J: TRBJ2-1
CDR3: CAWRLAYEQFF
DNA: TGTGCCTGGAGACTAGCGTATGAGCAGTTCTTC

D: .
V: TRBV28
size: once
J: TRBJ2-2
CDR3: CASSLGLNTGELFF
DNA: TGTGCCAGCAGTTTAGGGCTTAACACCGGGGAGCTGTTTTTT

D: .
V: TRBV25-1
size: once
J: TRBJ2-7
CDR3: CASSGHSNSSYEQYF
DNA: TGTGCCAGCAGTGGACACAGTAATTCATCCTACGAGCAGTACTTC

D: .
V: TRBV4-2
size: many
J: TRBJ2-7
CDR3: CASSPVWLHEQYF
DNA: TGTGCCAGCAGCCCCGTGTGGCTCCACGAGCAGTACTTC

D: TRBD1
V: TRBV5-4
size: .
J: TRBJ2-5
CDR3: CASSIRDRVMETQYF
DNA: TGTGCCAGCAGCATCCGGGACAGGGTCATGGAGACCCAGTACTTC

D: .
V: TRBV5-1
size: .
J: TRBJ2-6
CDR3: CASSPRQVSGANVLTF
DNA: TGCGCCAGCAGCCCCAGACAAGTCTCTGGGGCCAACGTCCTGACTTTC

D: .
V: TRBV5-1
size: once
J: TRBJ1-4
CDR3: CASSLDGTTNEKLFF
DNA: TGCGCCAGCAGCTTGGACGGGACAACTAATGAAAAACTGTTTTTT

D: .
V: TRBV30
size: .
J: TRBJ1-6
CDR3: CAWRAVRQAKPLHF
DNA: TGTGCCTGGAGAGCGGTTAGACAGGCCAAGCCCCTCCACTTT

D: TRBD1
V: TRBV28
size: .
J: TRBJ2-6
CDR3: CASTSGQRGANVLTF
DNA: TGTGCCAGCACCTCGGGACAGAGAGGGGCCAACGTCCTGACTTTC

D: .
V: TRBV18
size: .
J: TRBJ2-5
CDR3: CASSPPKGGFIQETQYF
DNA: TGTGCCAGCTCACCACCGAAAGGCGGCTTTATCCAAGAGACCCAGTACTTC

D: .
V: TRBV7-9
size: .
J: TRBJ1-3
CDR3: CASSLAGGRRGNTIYF
DNA: TGTGCCAGCAGCTTAGCGGGGGGACGGAGAGGAAACACCATATATTTT

D: TRBD2
V: TRBV9
size: once
J: TRBJ2-5
CDR3: CASSVAVGEGETQYF
DNA: TGTGCCAGCAGCGTAGCGGTAGGGGAGGGAGAGACCCAGTACTTC

D: TRBD2
V: TRBV6-5
size: .
J: TRBJ2-1
CDR3: CASSPGGYNEQFF
DNA: TGTGCCAGCAGCCCGGGAGGGTACAATGAGCAGTTCTTC